The present T cell receptor (beta chain) was sequenced within a study of cytomegalovirus exposure and HLA in healthy donors. Whole-study findings and limits: Specific recognition of CMV antigens was confirmed in vitro for three chains (all CMV-associated).

Researchers ran the PCR with 60 Vbeta and 13 Jbeta primers. Sequenced by immunoSEQ multiplex PCR; TCRdb stores in-frame clones only, minus some. The sample lists 100,000 or so clones; roughly 77% were seen once. Germline CDR1 reads MNHEY; CDR2 reads SVGAGI. Trimming pared 2 bases from V and 0 bases from J, leaving 8 bases between. CDR3 length: 14 amino acids. About this clone itself: What it binds is not known.

The chain combines TRBV6-5 with TRBJ2-7; D is unresolved. The sequencing sample was made of PBMCs. The TCR sequence derives from a human donor in good health. The CDR3 region has the DNA TGTGCCAGCAGTTACGGGCAGGACTCCTACGAGCAGTACTTC. Residues: CASSYGQDSYEQYF.